The 16 T cell receptor beta chains given below trace back to one sample, sequenced in a study of blood T cells in healthy people across ages. Sample-barcoded 5' priming and a J-beta primer mix drove a second PCR of roughly 7 to 11 cycles. A single record per CDR3 protein comes from TCRdb applying MiXCR to the 5' RACE reads. The repertoire has 1.5 million to 2 million distinct CDR3 sequences, roughly a third of them found once; the top ten carry over 9%. Sequencing was performed on blood. These receptor sequences come from a woman in her 30s in good health.

As to this clonotype: A much larger clonotype is one base distant, so this may be a read error. The chain joins TRBV29-1 to TRBJ2-1; 7 nucleotides line up with TRBD2. With V trimmed by 4 bases and J by 6 bases, 12 bases remained unmatched. The CDR3 loop spans 15 amino acids. Germline V gene lookup returns CDR1 SQVTM and CDR2 ANQGSEA. For the CDR3, the DNA is TGCAGCGTTGGAGGCGAGCGGAAGCGGGGCAATGAGCAGTTCTTC. Protein product: CSVGGERKRGNEQFF.

This sequence joins TRBV19 and TRBJ2-1; 8 bases agree with TRBD2. There are 16 residues in the CDR3. Germline CDR1 is LNHDA and CDR2 is SQIVND (reference sequence). Germline trimming cut 1 base from V and 9 bases from J; bases unmatched to any gene: 11. The CDR3 bases are TGTGCCAGTAGTATAGCCGGGACTAGGGCCAGACGTGAGCAGTTCTTC. It translates to CASSIAGTRARREQFF.

This rearrangement joins TRBV20-1 to TRBJ1-1; perhaps TRBD1 as D (6 bases). The ends were cut back, 6 bases at V and 2 bases at J, with 16 bases in the middle. Germline CDR1 reads DFQATT; CDR2 reads SNEGSKA (reference sequence). This CDR3 comprises 14 residues. The CDR3 protein is CSADPTGANTEAFF. The DNA for the CDR3 is TGCAGTGCGGACCCGACAGGAGCTAACACTGAAGCTTTCTTT.

The chain employs TRBV5-1 and TRBJ1-1; unclear D gene. Germline V gene sequence: CDR1 SGHRS, CDR2 YFSETQ. Trimming removed 2 bases from V and 7 bases from J, with 12 bases in between. The CDR3 is made up of 13 amino acids. The CDR3 nucleotides read TGCGCCAGCAGCTTATTATCGAGGGTTGAAGCTTTCTTT. Translation: CASSLLSRVEAFF. Variable domain in full (rest from reference TRBV5-1 and TRBJ1-1): KAGVTQTPRYLIKTRGQQVTLSCSPISGHRSVSWYQQTPGQGLQFLFEYFSETQRNKGNFPGRFSGRQFSNSRSEMNVSTLELGDSALYLCASSLLSRVEAFFGQGTRLTVV.

The rearrangement joins TRBV7-2 to TRBJ2-3; D is undetermined. The germline V gene encodes CDR1 SGHTA and CDR2 FQGNSA. The ends were cut back, 5 bases at V and 7 bases at J, with 13 bases in the middle. The CDR3 covers 13 residues. DNA of the CDR3: TGTGCCAGCAGCAACCCCGACGGGCATACGCAGTATTTT. Its translation: CASSNPDGHTQYF.

This clonotype was seen only a few times. The rearrangement uses TRBV4-2 and TRBJ2-3, with D perhaps TRBD2 (6 bases). The CDR3 is 17 amino acids. The V end lost 0 bases, the J end lost 1 base, and 14 bases lay between the germline ends. Per germline, CDR1 LGHNA and CDR2 YNFKEQ. The CDR3 loop reads CASSQDSPSGRTDTQYF. The CDR3 coding sequence is TGTGCCAGCAGCCAAGATTCCCCCAGCGGGCGCACAGATACGCAGTATTTT.

As to this clonotype: The junction and the germline gene differ at one end; a read error may be behind it. The V call is TRBV4-2, the J call TRBJ2-3; TRBD2 matches at 12 bases. The CDR3 contains 19 residues. Germline V gives CDR1 LGHNA, CDR2 YNFKEQ. The CDR3 here is CASSQVSLAGGEDTDTRYF. The CDR3 DNA reads TGTGCCAGCAGCCAAGTTTCCCTAGCGGGGGGGGAAGACACAGATACGCGGTATTTT.

This clonotype was found many times. The CDR3 protein is CASSFGRVYEQYF. In DNA, the CDR3 is TGTGCCAGCAGTTTCGGCAGGGTGTACGAGCAGTACTTC. This sequence joins TRBV27 and TRBJ2-7; perhaps TRBD1 as D (5 bases). CDR3 size: 13 residues. Germline V gives CDR1 MNHEY, CDR2 SMNVEV (reference sequence). The V gene lost 3 bases and the J gene lost 4 bases, with 10 bases spanning the gap.

There are a few counts of this clonotype. A much larger clone lies a single base off, so this may be a read error. V gene TRBV7-2 combines with J gene TRBJ2-1, with D uncertain. Germline V CDR1 and CDR2: SGHTA, FQGNSA. There are 17 residues in the CDR3. V lost 0 bases to trimming and J lost 10 bases, with 22 bases between them. CDR3 DNA: TGTGCCAGCAGCTTAGCCCAAGTGGCGGTAAGCTCCTACGAGCAGTTCTTC. Its protein product is CASSLAQVAVSSYEQFF.

The J gene is TRBJ1-5, the V gene TRBV21-1; the listed D gene, TRBD1, was not tested against the DNA. TRBV21-1 is shown as a pseudogene. The CDR3 is made up of 19 amino acids. CDR3 bases: TGTGCCAGCACCGCAAATCCTCGAGACAGGGAAGGTAGGGGTCAGCCCCAGCATTTT. Its protein is CASTANPRDREGRGQPQHF.

The chain recombines TRBV10-3 with TRBJ2-7; D is possibly TRBD1 or TRBD2 (6 bases each). Germline V gene data show CDR1 as ENHRY and CDR2 as SYGVKD. There are 15 residues in the CDR3. V lost 0 bases, J lost 0 bases, and 9 bases lay in between. CDR3: CAISESTGASYEQYF. CDR3 bases: TGTGCCATCAGTGAGTCCACGGGGGCCTCCTACGAGCAGTACTTC.

The table lists this clonotype with a few counts. The chain is built from TRBV20-1 and TRBJ2-7; D could derive from TRBD1 or TRBD2 (5 bases each). V dropped 1 base and J dropped 2 bases, with 12 bases sitting between them. Germline CDR1 is DFQATT and CDR2 is SNEGSKA (reference sequence). The CDR3 totals 14 residues. CDR3 DNA sequence: TGCAGTGCTAGAGTGGGGACGCTTCCCTACGAGCAGTACTTC. This gives the protein CSARVGTLPYEQYF.

This clonotype was seen ten or more times. V and J are TRBV20-1 and TRBJ2-7; D is ambiguous. There are 13 residues in the CDR3. CDR1 and CDR2 from the germline V gene are DFQATT and SNEGSKA (reference sequence). V shed 2 bases and J shed 4 bases, with 12 bases lying between them. The CDR3 reads CSARWGIGYEQYF. In DNA form, the CDR3 reads TGCAGTGCTAGATGGGGAATAGGGTACGAGCAGTACTTC.

This clonotype was picked up many times. The V and J genes are TRBV10-3 and TRBJ2-7; tentative D call: TRBD2 (6 bases). Trimming cost V 1 base and J 0 bases, with 10 bases left between them. The CDR3 contains 15 residues. Germline loops: CDR1 ENHRY, CDR2 SYGVKD. This CDR3 reads CAISEWDGSSYEQYF. In DNA form, the CDR3 reads TGTGCCATCAGTGAGTGGGACGGGAGCTCCTACGAGCAGTACTTC.

The chain uses TRBV29-1 and TRBJ1-1; D perhaps matches TRBD1 (6 bases). Germline V gives CDR1 SQVTM, CDR2 ANQGSEA. V gave up 5 bases and J gave up 4 bases, with 20 bases separating them. CDR3 size: 15 residues. The CDR3 bases are TGCAGCGTTATTGGATTGGGCAGGGGAGGCACTGAAGCTTTCTTT. The encoded protein is CSVIGLGRGGTEAFF. The full variable domain, completed using reference TRBV29-1 and TRBJ1-1, is SAVISQKPSRDICQRGTSLTIQCQVDSQVTMMFWYRQQPGQSLTLIATANQGSEATYESGFVIDKFPISRPNLTFSTLTVSNMSPEDSSIYLCSVIGLGRGGTEAFFGQGTRLTVV.

This chain joins TRBV27 and TRBJ1-6; TRBD1 aligns across 8 bases. Germline assignment: CDR1 MNHEY and CDR2 SMNVEV (reference sequence). Losses at the gene ends were 4 bases for V and 10 bases for J; bases not matched to a gene: 3. The CDR3 consists of 13 residues. The CDR3 reads CASSSRGRSPLHF. The CDR3 region has the DNA TGTGCCAGCAGTTCCAGGGGGCGGTCACCCCTCCACTTT.